Listed here are 25 T cell receptor beta chains from one sample, sequenced in a study of blood T cell repertoires in COVID-19. Method: immunoSEQ multiplex PCR; TCRdb's copy keeps in-frame clones and lacks some. The data show some 69,000 clones, roughly 80% seen once. Material: peripheral blood. The receptors come from an older woman with acute or convalescent COVID-19.

V usage is TRBV9 and J usage is TRBJ2-1; 9 nucleotides agree with TRBD2. This CDR3 region has 16 residues. Germline V gives CDR1 SGDLS, CDR2 YYNGEE. V gave up 4 bases and J gave up 6 bases; unmatched junction bases: 11. The CDR3 loop is CASSTAGAGGFNEQFF. DNA of the CDR3: TGTGCCAGCAGCACCGCAGGAGCGGGAGGTTTCAATGAGCAGTTCTTC.

V is TRBV27 and J is TRBJ1-5; the D is unclear. The CDR3 consists of 15 residues. The V end was cut by 5 bases, the J end by 4 bases, with 15 bases between. Per germline, CDR1 MNHEY and CDR2 SMNVEV (reference sequence). CDR3 in amino acids: CASSPLTEWNQPQHF. The CDR3 region has the DNA TGTGCCAGCAGTCCCCTCACAGAGTGGAATCAGCCCCAGCATTTT.

The CDR3 here is CASSPRQGLNTGELFF. The CDR3 DNA is TGCGCCAGCAGCCCCCGACAGGGGTTGAACACCGGGGAGCTGTTTTTT. The rearrangement links TRBV5-1 to TRBJ2-2; 8 bases are a match to TRBD1. The junction had 6 bases not matched to a gene; V was cut back by 4 bases and J by 1 base. The germline V gene encodes CDR1 SGHRS and CDR2 YFSETQ. The CDR3 totals 16 residues.

The chain links TRBV7-8 to TRBJ1-2; tentative D call: TRBD1 (6 bases). Trimming shortened V by 5 bases and J by 5 bases, and 15 bases separated the two germline ends. Per the germline V gene, CDR1 is SGHVS and CDR2 is FQNEAQ. The CDR3 has 14 amino acids. For the CDR3, the DNA is TGTGCCAGCAGCGTACCAGGGGCTCGTTATGGCTACACCTTC. Translating it yields CASSVPGARYGYTF.

V is TRBV28 and J is TRBJ2-2; 10 bases line up with TRBD1. CDR3 size: 15 residues. V was clipped by 4 bases and J by 4 bases; unmatched bases: 3. CDR1 MDHEN and CDR2 SYDVKM come from the germline V gene. The CDR3 sequence is CASSSWTGGTGELFF. The CDR3 DNA is TGTGCCAGCAGTTCCTGGACAGGGGGCACCGGGGAGCTGTTTTTT.

CDR3 nucleotides: TGTGCCTGGTGGCCCATTTACAATGAGCAGTTCTTC. This sequence encodes CAWWPIYNEQFF. This sequence joins TRBV30 and TRBJ2-1; the D is unclear. Trimming removed 5 bases from V and 4 bases from J, with 9 bases in between. The germline CDR1 and CDR2 sequences are GTSNPN and SVGIG (reference sequence). The CDR3 loop spans 12 amino acids.

J is TRBJ1-5 and V is TRBV28, with 10 bases matching TRBD1. Germline V gene sequence: CDR1 MDHEN, CDR2 SYDVKM. V shed 8 bases and J 6 bases; nucleotides not matched to a gene: 7. The CDR3 contains 14 residues. CDR3 nucleotides: TGTGCCAGCCGTCAGACAGGGGGCTCTCAGCCCCAGCATTTT. This sequence encodes CASRQTGGSQPQHF. The variable domain in full, completed from reference TRBV28 and TRBJ1-5, reads DVKVTQSSRYLVKRTGEKVFLECVQDMDHENMFWYRQDPGLGLRLIYFSYDVKMKEKGDIPEGYSVSREKKERFSLILESASTNQTSMYLCASRQTGGSQPQHFGDGTRLSIL.

The rearrangement joins TRBV6-7 to TRBJ1-6, with TRBD1 identical over 7 bases. TRBV6-7 is an open reading frame whose function is uncertain. CDR3 length: 16 residues. V gave up 5 bases and J gave up 6 bases; unmatched junction bases: 10. The CDR3 coding sequence is TGTGCCAGCAGTCCACGAACGACAGGGATTAATTCACCCCTCCACTTT. It specifies CASSPRTTGINSPLHF.

The V gene is TRBV19, the J gene TRBJ1-1; no clear D gene. The V end was cut by 6 bases, the J end by 4 bases, with 9 bases between. From germline, CDR1 is LNHDA and CDR2 SQIVND (reference sequence). CDR3 length: 12 amino acids. DNA for the CDR3: TGTGCCAGTAGATTTATATCCACTGAAGCTTTCTTT. Translation: CASRFISTEAFF.

The gene calls are TRBV5-1 and TRBJ1-2, with D unresolved. The CDR3 spans 15 residues. Per germline, CDR1 SGHRS and CDR2 YFSETQ. Trimming took off 0 bases at V and 0 bases at J, with 9 bases between the two ends. CDR3 amino acids: CASSLDGIANYGYTF. In DNA form, the CDR3 reads TGCGCCAGCAGCTTGGACGGGATTGCTAACTATGGCTACACCTTC.

The CDR3: CASSPTSIETQYF. As DNA, the CDR3 is TGTGCCAGCAGTCCCACTAGCATCGAGACCCAGTACTTC. The chain recombines TRBV28 with TRBJ2-5, with D possibly matching TRBD2 (6 bases). Germline lookup yields CDR1 MDHEN and CDR2 SYDVKM. CDR3 length equals 13 residues. The V gene lost 5 bases and the J gene lost 5 bases, with 12 bases spanning the gap.

The chain employs TRBV3-1 (or the pseudogene TRBV3-2) and TRBJ2-1; 13 positions match TRBD2. Germline assignment: CDR1 LGHDT and CDR2 YNNKEL (reference sequence). CDR3 size: 15 residues. The V and J ends lost 4 bases and 12 bases, in that order; junction bases with no gene match: 9. The CDR3 sequence: CASSPTSGRAVGQFF. CDR3 coding DNA: TGTGCCAGCAGCCCCACTAGCGGGAGGGCCGTCGGGCAGTTCTTC.

This clone was found many times. The rearrangement uses TRBV7-8 and TRBJ2-7; 12 bases agree with TRBD2. Germline loops: CDR1 SGHVS, CDR2 FQNEAQ. The V segment lost 4 bases and the J segment 6 bases; nucleotides outside the gene matches: 7. There are 15 residues in the CDR3. CDR3 nucleotide sequence: TGTGCCAGCAGCTCAAGACTAGCGGGAGCCAGCGAGCAGTACTTC. Encoded protein: CASSSRLAGASEQYF.

The chain couples TRBV7-9 to TRBJ1-1; D ambiguous. Trimming removed 5 bases at V and 2 bases at J, with 15 bases between. Germline V gene data show CDR1 as SEHNR and CDR2 as FQNEAQ (reference sequence). This CDR3 spans 15 amino acids. The chain's CDR3 is CASSPTFGGNTEAFF. The CDR3 region has the DNA TGTGCCAGCAGCCCCACCTTCGGTGGTAACACTGAAGCTTTCTTT.

CDR3 residues: CASSLATMTGSSGYTF. The CDR3, as DNA: TGTGCCAGCAGCTTAGCCACAATGACAGGGTCATCTGGCTACACCTTC. The chain joins TRBV7-2 to TRBJ1-2, with TRBD1 identical over 7 bases. V lost 0 bases to trimming and J lost 7 bases; unmatched junction nucleotides: 11. Germline values: CDR1 SGHTA, CDR2 FQGNSA. The CDR3 contains 16 residues.

The genes are TRBV24-1 and TRBJ2-7, with 8 positions matching TRBD2. The V and J ends lost 3 bases and 6 bases, in that order; junction bases with no gene match: 3. This CDR3 is 13 amino acids long. The V gene's germline CDR1 is KGHDR and CDR2 SFDVKD. DNA for the CDR3: TGTGCCACCAGTGATCGGGGACTAGGCGAGCAGTACTTC. Protein: CATSDRGLGEQYF.

This chain connects TRBV19 to TRBJ2-3; D unclear. V gave up 4 bases and J gave up 1 base, with 15 bases separating them. The CDR3 runs to 16 residues. Germline loops: CDR1 LNHDA, CDR2 SQIVND (reference sequence). CDR3 protein: CASSTFTSAGTDTQYF. CDR3 in DNA: TGTGCCAGTAGTACCTTCACGAGTGCTGGCACAGATACGCAGTATTTT.

The gene calls are TRBV4-1 and TRBJ2-1; 15 positions agree with TRBD2. The CDR3 covers 20 residues. The V gene's germline CDR1 is MGHRA and CDR2 YSYEKL. Trimming cost V 3 bases and J 3 bases; bases outside gene matches: 12. The CDR3, as DNA: TGCGCCAGCAGCCAGGGGGGACTAGCGGGAGGAAGGAGGGTCTACAATGAGCAGTTCTTC. It yields the protein CASSQGGLAGGRRVYNEQFF.

This clone was observed a single time. The V gene is TRBV7-9, the J gene TRBJ2-4; 7 positions match TRBD2. V lost 5 bases to trimming and J lost 4 bases; unmatched junction nucleotides: 8. The CDR3 totals 15 residues. Germline-derived CDR1 and CDR2 are SEHNR and FQNEAQ (reference sequence). The CDR3 DNA sequence: TGTGCCAGCAGCACTAGGGGAGGGGCTAAAAACATTCAGTACTTC. Translated, it gives CASSTRGGAKNIQYF.

The CDR3 sequence is CASSLQVGNTIYF. As DNA, the CDR3 is TGTGCCAGCAGCTTACAGGTTGGAAACACCATATATTTT. The chain couples TRBV11-2 to TRBJ1-3; no definite D call. The germline V gene has CDR1 SGHAT and CDR2 FQNNGV. The germline V and J ends were trimmed by 2 bases and 3 bases, with 5 bases remaining between them. The CDR3 loop spans 13 amino acids.

The chain uses TRBV12-3 or TRBV12-4 and TRBJ2-3; 9 bases fit TRBD1. Losses at the gene ends were 11 bases for V and 4 bases for J; bases not matched to a gene: 7. This CDR3 spans 13 amino acids. The CDR3 region has the DNA TGTGCCGTCCGGGACAGGGTCCCAGATACGCAGTATTTT. This sequence encodes CAVRDRVPDTQYF.

The chain has TRBV6-2 or TRBV6-3 and TRBJ2-7; TRBD2 agrees at 7 bases. J lost 2 bases, V lost 2 bases, and 12 bases had no gene match. Per the germline V gene, CDR1 is MNHEY and CDR2 is SVGEGT. The CDR3 is 17 residues long. CDR3 sequence: CASSYLERSGATYEQYF. The CDR3 region has the DNA TGTGCCAGCAGTTACCTAGAGCGCAGCGGGGCGACCTACGAGCAGTACTTC.

This clone occurred once. The V and J genes are TRBV3-1 (or the pseudogene TRBV3-2) and TRBJ1-5; D is uncertain. Germline V gene lookup returns CDR1 LGHDT and CDR2 YNNKEL (reference sequence). V lost 0 bases, J lost 6 bases, and 15 bases lay in between. The CDR3 sequence is 16 residues long. CDR3 in amino acids: CASSQEKIAGSQPQHF. The CDR3 nucleotides read TGTGCCAGCAGCCAAGAGAAGATCGCAGGAAGTCAGCCCCAGCATTTT.

This chain connects TRBV2 to TRBJ1-2; 10 bases are shared with TRBD1. With 5 bases clipped from V and 3 bases from J, the junction kept 9 bases outside the gene matches. The germline V gene has CDR1 SNHLY and CDR2 FYNNEI. The length of the CDR3 is 16 residues. The CDR3, as DNA: TGTGCCAGCAGTCCCCTGACAGGGGGCGCGTACTATGGCTACACCTTC. Its protein is CASSPLTGGAYYGYTF. Based on the CDR3 plus reference TRBV2 and TRBJ1-2, the full variable domain is EPEVTQTPSHQVTQMGQEVILRCVPISNHLYFYWYRQILGQKVEFLVSFYNNEISEKSEIFDDQFSVERPDGSNFTLKIRSTKLEDSAMYFCASSPLTGGAYYGYTFGSGTRLTVV.

The chain joins TRBV27 to TRBJ1-6; 7 bases match TRBD1. The CDR3 loop spans 15 amino acids. The germline CDR1 and CDR2 sequences are MNHEY and SMNVEV (reference sequence). Trimming cost V 0 bases and J 6 bases; bases outside gene matches: 2. CDR3 residues: CASSLSRGPNSPLHF. The CDR3 DNA sequence: TGTGCCAGCAGTTTATCGAGGGGGCCTAATTCACCCCTCCACTTT.